A single sample gave rise to the 27 T cell receptor beta chains below, sequenced in a study of blood T cells in healthy people across ages. The second PCR ran about 6 to 12 cycles with a sample-barcoded 5' primer and J-beta primers. TCRdb redid the calling of the 5' RACE reads with MiXCR, one entry per CDR3 protein. The sample lists 1.5 million to 2 million distinct CDR3 sequences; roughly 27% were seen once. The sample was blood. The receptors come from a woman aged 25 to 39 in good health.

This clonotype was seen only a few times. The rearrangement joins TRBV5-1 to TRBJ2-7; D is possibly TRBD1 or TRBD2 (5 bases each). V gave up 0 bases and J gave up 3 bases, with 10 bases separating them. CDR3 size: 14 residues. CDR1 is SGHRS and CDR2 is YFSETQ in the germline V gene. The CDR3 reads CASSLVGENYEQYF. The CDR3 DNA sequence: TGCGCCAGCAGCTTGGTGGGGGAGAACTACGAGCAGTACTTC.

This clonotype was seen only a few times. This sequence joins TRBV7-2 and TRBJ2-5; 8 bases map to TRBD1. CDR1 and CDR2 (germline): SGHTA, FQGNSA. V trimming: 5 bases; J trimming: 5 bases; junction bases outside the gene matches: 7. The CDR3 runs to 14 residues. Here the CDR3 reads CASSPTGARETQYF. CDR3 DNA sequence: TGTGCCAGCAGCCCGACAGGGGCCAGGGAGACCCAGTACTTC.

This clonotype has a count of ten or more. The rearrangement uses TRBV9 and TRBJ2-7; maybe TRBD2 (6 bases). The CDR3 sequence is 16 residues long. Trimming left V 0 bases short and J 3 bases short, with 16 bases between. The germline gives CDR1 SGDLS, CDR2 YYNGEE. CDR3 region: CASSVGGNQGLYEQYF. DNA of the CDR3: TGTGCCAGCAGCGTAGGGGGGAACCAGGGACTCTACGAGCAGTACTTC.

This clonotype was seen only a few times. V is TRBV7-2 and J is TRBJ1-2, with 10 bases matching TRBD1. V gave up 5 bases and J gave up 8 bases; unmatched junction bases: 5. CDR3 length: 13 amino acids. Germline loops: CDR1 SGHTA, CDR2 FQGNSA. CDR3 sequence (DNA): TGTGCCAGCAGCGGGGGGACAGGGGAAGGCTACACCTTC. Protein: CASSGGTGEGYTF.

In its sample, this clonotype was seen a few times. This chain joins TRBV4-3 and TRBJ2-1, with D tentatively TRBD2 (5 bases). This CDR3 has 17 amino acids. V gave up 0 bases and J gave up 6 bases, with 18 bases separating them. Germline CDR1 is LGHNA and CDR2 is YSLEER. The CDR3 sequence: CASSQDVGVTPPNEQFF. CDR3 nucleotides: TGCGCCAGCAGCCAAGATGTGGGAGTTACCCCTCCCAATGAGCAGTTCTTC.

This clonotype was picked up a small number of times. A read error may be the cause here, since a much bigger clone is one base away. V gene TRBV12-3 or TRBV12-4 combines with J gene TRBJ2-5; tentatively, D is TRBD2 (6 bases). V was shortened by 8 bases and J by 11 bases, with 18 bases between the two germline ends. This CDR3 comprises 12 residues. The CDR3 nucleotides are TGTGCCAGCCGTGGGGGGTACAATGAGCAGTACTTC. As protein: CASRGGYNEQYF.

CDR3 in amino acids: CASGLAAGTNYGYTF. The CDR3 region has the DNA TGTGCTAGTGGTTTGGCGGCAGGGACTAACTATGGCTACACCTTC. The rearrangement joins TRBV12-5 to TRBJ1-2, with D possibly matching TRBD1 (5 bases). The V gene's germline CDR1 is LGHNT and CDR2 FRNRAP. V was shortened by 1 base and J by 0 bases, with 9 bases between the two germline ends. CDR3 length equals 15 residues.

V is TRBV7-9 and J is TRBJ2-3; TRBD2 aligns across 8 bases. CDR1 and CDR2 from the germline V gene are SEHNR and FQNEAQ (reference sequence). The CDR3 is made up of 17 amino acids. Unmatched junction bases numbered 10, after V lost 5 bases and J lost 0 bases. The CDR3 is CASSPDIAGSSTDTQYF. CDR3 DNA: TGTGCCAGCAGCCCAGACATAGCGGGATCTAGCACAGATACGCAGTATTTT.

This sequence joins TRBV29-1 and TRBJ1-3; unclear D gene. CDR3 length equals 13 residues. The germline V gene has CDR1 SQVTM and CDR2 ANQGSEA. Trimming removed 7 bases from V and 0 bases from J, with 10 bases in between. In nucleotides, the CDR3 is TGCAGCGCCCGAGAGAGCTCTGGAAACACCATATATTTT. Its protein product is CSARESSGNTIYF.

The chain links TRBV4-3 to TRBJ2-1; a possible D gene is TRBD2 (5 bases). Trimming removed 1 base at V and 8 bases at J, with 12 bases between. This CDR3 comprises 14 residues. Germline assignment: CDR1 LGHNA and CDR2 YSLEER. CDR3 amino acids: CASSQGSGNHEQFF. DNA of the CDR3: TGCGCCAGCAGCCAAGGTTCCGGGAACCATGAGCAGTTCTTC.

The chain combines TRBV19 with TRBJ1-4; no clear D. The CDR3 consists of 12 residues. With 5 bases removed from V and 15 bases from J, the gap between germline ends came to 16 bases. Germline CDR1 and CDR2: LNHDA and SQIVND (reference sequence). The DNA for the CDR3 is TGTGCCAGTAGTCGGTTGGACCAGAGGGTGTTTTTT. Amino acid sequence: CASSRLDQRVFF.

This clonotype was picked up a small number of times. This chain connects TRBV5-6 to TRBJ2-7; D gene uncertain. The germline V gene has CDR1 SGHDT and CDR2 YYEEEE. CDR3 length equals 16 residues. The V end was cut by 4 bases, the J end by 2 bases, with 19 bases between. This CDR3 reads CASSPYVGRGAYEQYF. The DNA of the CDR3 is TGTGCCAGCAGCCCTTACGTTGGCCGTGGGGCCTACGAGCAGTACTTC.

This rearrangement joins TRBV7-2 to TRBJ2-5; D might be TRBD1 or TRBD2, each matching 6 bases. The CDR3 spans 16 residues. Trimming removed 1 base from V and 0 bases from J, with 12 bases in between. Germline V gene data show CDR1 as SGHTA and CDR2 as FQGNSA. In DNA, the CDR3 is TGTGCCAGCAGCTTAGGACCCGGGGGCAACCAAGAGACCCAGTACTTC. This sequence encodes CASSLGPGGNQETQYF.

The chain carries TRBV5-6 and TRBJ2-5; TRBD1 might be the D (6 bases). The DNA end is a closer match to TRBJ2-7, so the J assignment may be wrong. CDR1 and CDR2 (germline): SGHDT, YYEEEE. The CDR3 contains 14 residues. The CDR3 DNA is TGTGCCAGCAGCTGGCTTCCAGGGGATTGCGAGCAGTACTTC. Residues: CASSWLPGDCEQYF.

This clonotype was picked up a small number of times. The chain uses TRBV6-6 and TRBJ2-5; D is unresolved. This CDR3 is 14 amino acids long. Trimming removed 6 bases at V and 2 bases at J, with 13 bases between. Germline V CDR1 and CDR2: MNHNY, SVGAGI (reference sequence). CDR3 region: CASSPPVWQETQYF. DNA of the CDR3: TGTGCCAGCAGCCCCCCGGTCTGGCAAGAGACCCAGTACTTC.

The chain has TRBV11-2 and TRBJ2-1; D is unclear. The CDR3 contains 19 residues. CDR1 and CDR2 from the germline V gene are SGHAT and FQNNGV. Trimming cost V 1 base and J 0 bases, with 19 bases left between them. CDR3 amino acids: CASSLGPYPLSNSYNEQFF. CDR3 DNA sequence: TGTGCCAGCAGCTTAGGTCCCTACCCATTATCGAACTCCTACAATGAGCAGTTCTTC.

Worth noting for this clonotype: One base away lies a much larger clone, so this may be a sequencing read error. This chain joins TRBV12-3 or TRBV12-4 and TRBJ2-5, with D possibly TRBD1 on 6 matching bases. The ends were cut back, 6 bases at V and 5 bases at J, with 22 bases in the middle. The CDR3 consists of 16 residues. The CDR3 nucleotides read TGTGCCAGCAGCCGTACTGGACAGAGGAGAAGGGAGACCCAGTACTTC. Encoded protein: CASSRTGQRRRETQYF.

The gene calls are TRBV3-1 and TRBJ1-1, with TRBD1 matching 9 bases. V trimming: 0 bases; J trimming: 0 bases; junction bases outside the gene matches: 8. CDR3 size: 18 residues. Germline CDR1 is LGHDT and CDR2 is YNNKEL (reference sequence). CDR3 nucleotides: TGTGCCAGCAGCCAAGAACCGGGGACAGGGACAATGAACACTGAAGCTTTCTTT. Translation: CASSQEPGTGTMNTEAFF.

V usage is TRBV18 and J usage is TRBJ2-4, with 10 bases lining up with TRBD2. Near its end, the DNA agrees better with TRBJ2-7, so the J call may be wrong. Germline V lookup: CDR1 KGHSH, CDR2 LQKENI. The CDR3 loop spans 16 amino acids. In DNA form, the CDR3 reads TGTGCCAGCTCAAGGCTAGCGGGAGCGGGACCATACGAGCAGTACTTC. Protein sequence: CASSRLAGAGPYEQYF.

This clonotype came up a few times. This may come from a read error, since a much larger clone is one base off. This rearrangement joins TRBV29-1 to TRBJ1-2, with a possible D match to TRBD1 (5 bases). Germline V gene sequence: CDR1 SQVTM, CDR2 ANQGSEA. This CDR3 spans 12 amino acids. CDR3 in DNA: TGCGGCGTTGAATGGCCGGGACGGGGCTACACCTTC. It codes for CGVEWPGRGYTF.

This clonotype was counted at least ten times. This chain uses TRBV7-9 with TRBJ2-5; a weak D match, TRBD2 (6 bases). This CDR3 spans 16 amino acids. Deletions cut 2 bases from V and 4 bases from J, with 17 bases between. Germline V gene lookup returns CDR1 SEHNR and CDR2 FQNEAQ (reference sequence). The CDR3 nucleotides read TGTGCCAGCAGCTTAAGGAGGGATAGGAAGGTAGAGACCCAGTACTTC. Amino acids: CASSLRRDRKVETQYF.

This clonotype was detected a few times. The chain links TRBV20-1 to TRBJ2-1, with 15 nucleotides matching TRBD2. V was pared by 0 bases and J by 15 bases, with 6 bases of the junction left unmatched. CDR3 length: 14 residues. Germline V lookup: CDR1 DFQATT, CDR2 SNEGSKA (reference sequence). The CDR3 DNA reads TGCAGTGCTAGAGATGGACTAGCGGGGGGGCGGGGGTTCTTC. Translation: CSARDGLAGGRGFF.

The table lists this clonotype with a few counts. The chain couples TRBV20-1 to TRBJ1-5; tentative D call: TRBD1 (5 bases). There are 14 residues in the CDR3. With 2 bases removed from V and 0 bases from J, the gap between germline ends came to 8 bases. Germline CDR1 and CDR2: DFQATT and SNEGSKA (reference sequence). CDR3: CSARRDASNQPQHF. In nucleotides, the CDR3 is TGCAGTGCTAGACGGGACGCTAGCAATCAGCCCCAGCATTTT.

V usage is TRBV29-1 and J usage is TRBJ2-3; TRBD2 matches at 9 bases. The junction had 6 bases not matched to a gene; V was cut back by 6 bases and J by 11 bases. There are 11 residues in the CDR3. Germline assignment: CDR1 SQVTM and CDR2 ANQGSEA. The CDR3 region has the DNA TGCAGCGTAGGGAATAGCGGGGGGCAGTATTTT. Amino acid sequence: CSVGNSGGQYF.

This clonotype was counted a few times. The J gene is TRBJ2-3, the V gene TRBV6-5; TRBD1 is a possible D gene (6 bases). Germline V lookup: CDR1 MNHEY, CDR2 SVGAGI. This CDR3 has 16 amino acids. V gave up 5 bases and J gave up 1 base, with 16 bases separating them. The CDR3 reads CASSALQGRGTDTQYF. CDR3 DNA: TGTGCCAGCAGTGCACTCCAGGGGCGCGGCACAGATACGCAGTATTTT.

The sample holds a few counts of this clonotype. The J gene is TRBJ1-2, the V gene TRBV2; no clear D gene. This CDR3 contains 14 residues. Between the trimmed V and J ends, which lost 1 base and 7 bases, there was a span of 13 bases. Germline CDR1 reads SNHLY; CDR2 reads FYNNEI. This CDR3 is CASSEVFSASGYTF. The CDR3 nucleotides are TGTGCCAGCAGTGAAGTATTCAGTGCGAGTGGCTACACCTTC.

This clonotype has a count of ten or more. The genes are TRBV20-1 and TRBJ1-3, with a weak D call TRBD1 (6 bases). Germline values: CDR1 DFQATT, CDR2 SNEGSKA (reference sequence). The CDR3 extends over 14 amino acids. The ends were cut back, 3 bases at V and 0 bases at J, with 9 bases in the middle. CDR3 DNA: TGCAGTGCTAGGGACAGACCCTCTGGAAACACCATATATTTT. Its protein is CSARDRPSGNTIYF.